What follows describes a single TCR beta chain. Its target is not known. This entry comes from a study of T cell repertoires in cytomegalovirus infection. The overall study: Matching HLA type and CMV infection were both indicated by public TCR beta signatures.

TCRdb recomputed calls from the reads with MiXCR, one row per CDR3 protein. The sample shows approximately 500,000 distinct CDR3 sequences, 15% to 20% of them seen only once. The V end was cut by 2 bases, the J end by 3 bases, with 11 bases between. Germline-derived CDR1 and CDR2 are MGHRA and YSYEKL. This CDR3 comprises 14 residues. Findings and limits, study-wide: The cumulative frequency of public TCR beta families distinguished individuals who carried CMV together with the relevant HLA. Across the ex vivo response, the dominant clonotypes were HLA-C-restricted CMV-specific TCR beta clonotypes.

The sequenced sample was CD8+ T cells from PBMCs. This chain connects TRBV4-1 to TRBJ2-7, with no clear D. This clonotype was obtained from a human donor in good health (CMV status not recorded). Some clones in this sample may be carry-over from other donors' samples. Written as DNA, the CDR3 is TGCGCCAGCAGCCAAACTAACAACCTCTACGAGCAGTACTTC. Encoded protein: CASSQTNNLYEQYF.